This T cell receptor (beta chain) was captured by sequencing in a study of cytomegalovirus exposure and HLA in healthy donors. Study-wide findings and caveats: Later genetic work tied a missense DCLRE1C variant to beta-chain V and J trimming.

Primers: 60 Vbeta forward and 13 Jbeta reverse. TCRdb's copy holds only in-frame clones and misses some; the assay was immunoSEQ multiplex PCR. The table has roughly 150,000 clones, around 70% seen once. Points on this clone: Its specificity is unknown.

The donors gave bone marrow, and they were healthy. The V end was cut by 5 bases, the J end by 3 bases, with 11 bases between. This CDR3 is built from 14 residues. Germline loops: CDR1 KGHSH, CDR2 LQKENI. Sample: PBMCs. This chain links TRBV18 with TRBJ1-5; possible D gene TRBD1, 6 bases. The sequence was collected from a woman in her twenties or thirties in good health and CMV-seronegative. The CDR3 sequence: CASSEQGTNQPQHF. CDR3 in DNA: TGTGCCAGCTCAGAACAGGGTACCAATCAGCCCCAGCATTTT.